The clone carrying this T cell receptor beta chain was recorded many times. Germline V gene lookup returns CDR1 SGHRS and CDR2 YFSETQ. The CDR3 covers 12 residues. The V and J ends lost 0 bases and 8 bases respectively, with 6 bases between them. Preparation of the TCRbeta library was carried out with unique molecular identifiers. TCRdb reprocessed the PCR reads via MiXCR and lists one record per CDR3 protein. Of about 610,000 distinct CDR3 sequences listed, 10% are singletons. The sample belongs to a study of T-cell reconstitution after alpha-beta-depleted transplantation in children. The rearrangement links TRBV5-1 to TRBJ1-3; D might be TRBD1 (5 bases). This TCR derives from a human donor who donated a stem cell graft to a child with acute myeloid leukemia. Specimen: PBMCs from the stem cell graft donor, collected from the stem cell graft. The CDR3 DNA reads as TGCGCCAGCAGCTTGGAAGGGGACACCATATATTTT. As protein: CASSLEGDTIYF.